This T cell receptor beta chain emerged from a study of cytomegalovirus exposure and HLA in healthy donors. PCR amplification relied on 60 Vbeta primers (plus 13 Jbeta primers). As originally analysed: Later, an analysis found approximately 80 million unique TCR beta chains, and roughly 9.9 million of these were shared. Here immunoSEQ multiplex PCR was the method, and the copy in TCRdb shows in-frame clones only, minus some. V and J calls and clone size are given by that table; D and trimming were obtained from the DNA. This sample has roughly 170,000 clones; roughly 71% occur once, and the top ten carry less than 1.6%. With regard to this clone: The antigen is unknown.

V was pared by 4 bases and J by 2 bases, with 12 bases of the junction left unmatched. Germline values: CDR1 SGHDT, CDR2 YYEEEE. The CDR3 contains 16 residues. Notes on the study in general: Several of the most significant clusters were apparently associated with common viral pathogens in a later analysis. The number of N-insertions in an Asian-associated ancestry cluster was reportedly below the approximately 700-donor mean in a later analysis.

The sequenced sample was PBMCs. This sequence joins TRBV5-6 and TRBJ2-7, with 7 bases aligning to TRBD1. The receptor was derived from a girl between 5 and 17 years old in good health and CMV-seronegative. CDR3 residues: CASSPKGTQGAYEQYF. DNA for the CDR3: TGTGCCAGCAGCCCAAAAGGGACGCAGGGGGCCTACGAGCAGTACTTC.